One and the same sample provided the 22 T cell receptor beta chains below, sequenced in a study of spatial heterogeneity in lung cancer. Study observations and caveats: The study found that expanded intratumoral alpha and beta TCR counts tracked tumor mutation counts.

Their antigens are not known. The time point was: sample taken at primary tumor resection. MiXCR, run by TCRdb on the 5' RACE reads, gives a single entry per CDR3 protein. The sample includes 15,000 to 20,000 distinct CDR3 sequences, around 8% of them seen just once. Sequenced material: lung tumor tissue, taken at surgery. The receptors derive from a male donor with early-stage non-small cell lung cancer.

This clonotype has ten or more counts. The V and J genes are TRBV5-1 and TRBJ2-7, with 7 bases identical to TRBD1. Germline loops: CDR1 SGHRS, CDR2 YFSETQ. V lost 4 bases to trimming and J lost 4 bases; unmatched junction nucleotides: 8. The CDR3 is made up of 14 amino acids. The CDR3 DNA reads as TGCGCCAGCAGCGGAACCGGGACAGAATACGAGCAGTACTTC. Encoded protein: CASSGTGTEYEQYF. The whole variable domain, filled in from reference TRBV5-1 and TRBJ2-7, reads KAGVTQTPRYLIKTRGQQVTLSCSPISGHRSVSWYQQTPGQGLQFLFEYFSETQRNKGNFPGRFSGRQFSNSRSEMNVSTLELGDSALYLCASSGTGTEYEQYFGPGTRLTVT.

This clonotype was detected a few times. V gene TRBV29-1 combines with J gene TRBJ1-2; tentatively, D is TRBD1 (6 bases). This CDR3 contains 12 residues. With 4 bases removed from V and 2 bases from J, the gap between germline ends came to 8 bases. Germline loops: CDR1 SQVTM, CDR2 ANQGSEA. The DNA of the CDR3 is TGCAGCGTTGCGCAGGGGAACTATGGCTACACCTTC. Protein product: CSVAQGNYGYTF.

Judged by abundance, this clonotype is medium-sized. CDR3 DNA: TGTGCCAGCAGCCTGGGACCGCAGGACTATGGCTACACCTTC. Translated: CASSLGPQDYGYTF. The chain joins TRBV12-3 or TRBV12-4 to TRBJ1-2; weak D call: TRBD1 (5 bases). The V end was cut by 6 bases, the J end by 3 bases, with 14 bases between. This CDR3 comprises 14 residues.

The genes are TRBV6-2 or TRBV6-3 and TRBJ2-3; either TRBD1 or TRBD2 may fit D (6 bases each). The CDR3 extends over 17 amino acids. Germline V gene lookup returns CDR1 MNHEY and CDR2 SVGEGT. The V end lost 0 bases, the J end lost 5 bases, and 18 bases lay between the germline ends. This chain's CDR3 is CASSYSPGIGGQDTQYF. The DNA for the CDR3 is TGTGCCAGCAGTTACTCCCCGGGCATAGGGGGGCAAGATACGCAGTATTTT.

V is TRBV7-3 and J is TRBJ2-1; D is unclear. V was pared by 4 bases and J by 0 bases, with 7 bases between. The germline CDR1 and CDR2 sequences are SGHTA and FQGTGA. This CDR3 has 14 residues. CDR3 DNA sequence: TGTGCCAGCAGCTGGATGGGCTCCTACAATGAGCAGTTCTTC. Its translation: CASSWMGSYNEQFF.

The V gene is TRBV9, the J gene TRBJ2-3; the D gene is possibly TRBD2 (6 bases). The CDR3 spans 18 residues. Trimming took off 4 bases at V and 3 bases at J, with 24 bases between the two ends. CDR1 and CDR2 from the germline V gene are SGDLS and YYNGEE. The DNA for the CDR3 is TGTGCCAGCAGCACCCGGCGAGAGACATGGGAGGATACAGATACGCAGTATTTT. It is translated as CASSTRRETWEDTDTQYF.

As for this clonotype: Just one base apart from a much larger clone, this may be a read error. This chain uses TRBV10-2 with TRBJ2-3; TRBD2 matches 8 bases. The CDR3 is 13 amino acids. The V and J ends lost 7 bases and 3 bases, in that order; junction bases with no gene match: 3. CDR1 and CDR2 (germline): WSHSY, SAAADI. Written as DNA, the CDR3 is TGCGCCAGCAAGGGCGGGAGGACAGATACGCAGTATTTT. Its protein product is CASKGGRTDTQYF.

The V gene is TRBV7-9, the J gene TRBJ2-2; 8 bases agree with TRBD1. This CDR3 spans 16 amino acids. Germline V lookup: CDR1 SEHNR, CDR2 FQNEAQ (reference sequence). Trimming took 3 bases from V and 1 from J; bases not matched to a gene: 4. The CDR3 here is CASSFPGTGNTGELFF. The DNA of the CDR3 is TGTGCCAGCAGCTTCCCCGGGACAGGGAACACCGGGGAGCTGTTTTTT.

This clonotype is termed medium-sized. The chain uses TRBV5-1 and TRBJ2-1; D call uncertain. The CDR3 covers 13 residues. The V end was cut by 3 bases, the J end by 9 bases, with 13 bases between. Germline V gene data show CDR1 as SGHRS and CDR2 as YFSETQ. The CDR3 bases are TGCGCCAGCAGCTCGCTAGGCTTCACTGAGCAGTTCTTC. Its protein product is CASSSLGFTEQFF.

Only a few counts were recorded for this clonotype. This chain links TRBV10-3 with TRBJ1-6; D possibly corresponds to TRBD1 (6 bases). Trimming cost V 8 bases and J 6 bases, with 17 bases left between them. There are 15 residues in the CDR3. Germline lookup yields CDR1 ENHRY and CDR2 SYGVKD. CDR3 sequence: CAIRPGATSNSPLHF. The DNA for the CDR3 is TGTGCCATCCGGCCAGGGGCTACCTCTAATTCACCCCTCCACTTT.

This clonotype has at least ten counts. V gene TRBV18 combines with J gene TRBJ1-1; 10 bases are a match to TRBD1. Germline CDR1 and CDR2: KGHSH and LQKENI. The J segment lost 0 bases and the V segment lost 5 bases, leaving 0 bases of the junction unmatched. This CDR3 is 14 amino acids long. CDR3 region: CASSGTGVNTEAFF. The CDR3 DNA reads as TGTGCCAGCTCAGGGACAGGGGTGAACACTGAAGCTTTCTTT.

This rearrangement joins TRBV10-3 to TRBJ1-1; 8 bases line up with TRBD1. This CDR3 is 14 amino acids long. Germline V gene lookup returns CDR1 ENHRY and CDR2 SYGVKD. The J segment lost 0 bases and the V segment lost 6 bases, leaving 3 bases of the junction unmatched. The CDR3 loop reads CAIRETGVNTEAFF. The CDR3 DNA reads TGTGCCATCAGGGAGACAGGGGTGAACACTGAAGCTTTCTTT.

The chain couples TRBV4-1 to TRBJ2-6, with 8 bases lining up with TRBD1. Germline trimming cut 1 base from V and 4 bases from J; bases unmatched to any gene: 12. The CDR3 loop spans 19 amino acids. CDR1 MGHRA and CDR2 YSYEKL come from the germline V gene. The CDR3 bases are TGCGCCAGCAGCCAAGTGTCGGCAGGGGGCAATTCCGGGGCCAACGTCCTGACTTTC. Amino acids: CASSQVSAGGNSGANVLTF.

This chain's CDR3 is CASSLVSSTADVYGYTF. CDR3 nucleotides: TGTGCCAGCAGTTTGGTTAGTTCGACAGCAGACGTCTATGGCTACACCTTC. This sequence joins TRBV28 and TRBJ1-2; D is perhaps TRBD1 (5 bases). Germline V lookup: CDR1 MDHEN, CDR2 SYDVKM. This CDR3 comprises 17 residues. Trimming removed 3 bases at V and 4 bases at J, with 21 bases between.

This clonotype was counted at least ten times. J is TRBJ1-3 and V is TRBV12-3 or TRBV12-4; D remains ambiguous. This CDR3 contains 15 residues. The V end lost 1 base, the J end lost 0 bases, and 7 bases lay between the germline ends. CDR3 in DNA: TGTGCCAGCAGTTTAGGAGCCAACTCTGGAAACACCATATATTTT. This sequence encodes CASSLGANSGNTIYF.

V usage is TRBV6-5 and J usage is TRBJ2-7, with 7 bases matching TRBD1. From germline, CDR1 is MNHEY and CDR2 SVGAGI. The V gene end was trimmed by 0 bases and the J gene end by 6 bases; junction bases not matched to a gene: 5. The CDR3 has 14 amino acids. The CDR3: CASSYSNRGSEQYF. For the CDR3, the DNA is TGTGCCAGCAGTTACTCCAACAGGGGTAGCGAGCAGTACTTC.

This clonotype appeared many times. CDR3 in amino acids: CASSHYGQGVSGNTIYF. CDR3 nucleotide sequence: TGTGCCAGCAGCCACTACGGACAGGGGGTTTCTGGAAACACCATATATTTT. V is TRBV3-1 and J is TRBJ1-3; 10 bases are a match to TRBD1. This CDR3 has 17 amino acids. Unmatched junction bases numbered 6, after V lost 3 bases and J lost 1 base. The germline CDR1 and CDR2 sequences are LGHDT and YNNKEL (reference sequence).

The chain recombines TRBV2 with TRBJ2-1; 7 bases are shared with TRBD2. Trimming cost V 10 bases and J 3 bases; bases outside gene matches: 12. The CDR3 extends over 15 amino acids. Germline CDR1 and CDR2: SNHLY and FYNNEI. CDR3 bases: TGTGCCACCGCTCGGGGAGGGATTGGCTACAATGAGCAGTTCTTC. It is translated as CATARGGIGYNEQFF.

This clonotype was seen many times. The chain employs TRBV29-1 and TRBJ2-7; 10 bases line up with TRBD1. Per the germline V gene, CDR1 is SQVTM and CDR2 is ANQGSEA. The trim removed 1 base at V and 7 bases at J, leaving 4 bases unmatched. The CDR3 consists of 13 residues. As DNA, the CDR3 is TGCAGCGTTGAAGGACAGGGGGCAGTTGAGCAGTACTTC. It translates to CSVEGQGAVEQYF.

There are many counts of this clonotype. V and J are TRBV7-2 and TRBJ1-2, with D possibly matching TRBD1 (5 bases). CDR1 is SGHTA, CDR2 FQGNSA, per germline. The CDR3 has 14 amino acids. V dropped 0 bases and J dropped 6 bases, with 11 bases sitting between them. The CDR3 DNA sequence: TGTGCCAGCAGCTTAGCGCGGGGACGGGATGGCTACACCTTC. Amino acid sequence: CASSLARGRDGYTF.

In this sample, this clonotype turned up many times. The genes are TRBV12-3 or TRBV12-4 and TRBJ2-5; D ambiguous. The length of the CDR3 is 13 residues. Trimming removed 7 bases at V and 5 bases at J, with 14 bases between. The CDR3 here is CASKNLPSETQYF. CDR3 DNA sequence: TGTGCCAGCAAAAATCTTCCGTCGGAGACCCAGTACTTC.

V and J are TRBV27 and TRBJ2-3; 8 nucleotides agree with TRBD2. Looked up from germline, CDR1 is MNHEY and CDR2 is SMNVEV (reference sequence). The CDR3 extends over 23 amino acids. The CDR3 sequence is CENAREGFGDTQYREGFGDTQYF. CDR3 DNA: TGTGAAAACGCCCGGGAGGGCTTTGGAGATACGCAGTACCGGGAGGGCTTTGGAGATACGCAGTATTTT.